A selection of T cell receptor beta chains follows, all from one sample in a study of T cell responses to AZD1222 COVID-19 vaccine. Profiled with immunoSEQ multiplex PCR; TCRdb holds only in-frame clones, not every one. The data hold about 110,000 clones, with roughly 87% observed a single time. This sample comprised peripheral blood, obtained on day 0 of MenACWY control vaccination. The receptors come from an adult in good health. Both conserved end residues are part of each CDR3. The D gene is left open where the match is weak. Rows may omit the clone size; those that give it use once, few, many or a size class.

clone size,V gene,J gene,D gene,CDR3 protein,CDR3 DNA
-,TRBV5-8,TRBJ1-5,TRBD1,CASSWTGIDQPQHF,TGTGCCAGCAGCTGGACAGGGATTGATCAGCCCCAGCATTTT
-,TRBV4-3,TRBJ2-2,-,CASSPMNTGELFF,TGCGCCAGCAGCCCCATGAACACCGGGGAGCTGTTTTTT
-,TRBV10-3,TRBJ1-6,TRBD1,CAISDWSRGRGYNSPLHF,TGTGCCATCAGTGATTGGTCCAGGGGCAGGGGGTATAATTCACCCCTCCACTTT
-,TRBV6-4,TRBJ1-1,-,CASSRDQNTEAFF,TGTGCCAGCAGTCGGGACCAGAACACTGAAGCTTTCTTT
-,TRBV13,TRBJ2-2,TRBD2,CASSAHPPGLAGTGELFF,TGTGCCAGCAGCGCCCACCCACCTGGACTAGCGGGGACCGGGGAGCTGTTTTTT
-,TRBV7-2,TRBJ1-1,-,CASSWTGIEAFF,TGTGCCAGCAGCTGGACGGGGATTGAAGCTTTCTTT
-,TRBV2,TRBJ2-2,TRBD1,CASSVAGDSLFNTGELFF,TGTGCCAGCAGTGTAGCCGGGGACAGCCTCTTTAACACCGGGGAGCTGTTTTTT
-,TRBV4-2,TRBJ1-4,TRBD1,CASSQELGTGDEKLFF,TGTGCCAGCAGCCAGGAACTCGGGACAGGGGATGAAAAACTGTTTTTT
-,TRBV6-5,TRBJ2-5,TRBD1,CASRTGTALDVTQYF,TGTGCCAGCAGGACTGGGACAGCCCTCGACGTGACCCAGTACTTC
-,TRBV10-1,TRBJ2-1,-,CASSGGFSYNEQFF,TGCGCCAGCAGTGGGGGATTCTCCTACAATGAGCAGTTCTTC
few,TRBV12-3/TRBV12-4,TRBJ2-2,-,CASSVGFPGELFF,TGTGCCAGCAGTGTGGGGTTTCCCGGGGAGCTGTTTTTT
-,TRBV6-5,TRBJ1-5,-,CATAWQGGSNQPQHF,TGTGCCACTGCTTGGCAGGGCGGTAGCAATCAGCCCCAGCATTTT
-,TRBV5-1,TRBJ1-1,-,CASSPRGTEAFF,TGCGCCAGCAGCCCCAGGGGCACTGAAGCTTTCTTT
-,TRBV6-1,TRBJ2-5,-,CASSEVTGVTQYF,TGTGCCAGCAGTGAAGTCACAGGTGTGACCCAGTACTTC
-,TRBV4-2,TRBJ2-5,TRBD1,CASSQNRGRETQYF,TGTGCCAGCAGCCAAAACAGGGGGCGAGAGACCCAGTACTTC
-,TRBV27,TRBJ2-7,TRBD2,CASSPGTTGLAGGEGEQYF,TGTGCCAGCAGTCCCGGGACAACGGGACTAGCGGGGGGGGAAGGCGAGCAGTACTTC
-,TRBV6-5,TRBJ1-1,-,CASSYLNKAEAFF,TGTGCCAGCAGTTATTTAAACAAGGCTGAAGCTTTCTTT
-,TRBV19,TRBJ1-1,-,CASSMARTEADTEAFF,TGTGCCAGTAGTATGGCCCGGACAGAGGCCGATACTGAAGCTTTCTTT
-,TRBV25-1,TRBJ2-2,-,CASSEYASADDHTGELFF,TGTGCCAGCAGTGAATATGCCTCAGCGGACGATCACACCGGGGAGCTGTTTTTT
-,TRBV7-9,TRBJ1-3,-,CASSFEGPNTIYF,TGTGCCAGCAGCTTCGAAGGCCCAAACACCATATATTTT
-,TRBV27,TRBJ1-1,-,CASSLPGRRTEAFF,TGTGCCAGCAGTTTACCGGGTCGGAGGACTGAAGCTTTCTTT
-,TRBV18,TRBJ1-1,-,CASSPLPEHMNTEAFF,TGTGCCAGCTCACCCCTTCCTGAGCATATGAACACTGAAGCTTTCTTT
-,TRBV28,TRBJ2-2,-,CASSPVMGTGELFF,TGTGCCAGCAGCCCCGTGATGGGCACCGGGGAGCTGTTTTTT
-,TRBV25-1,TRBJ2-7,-,CAPLAKTYEQYF,TGTGCCCCGCTTGCCAAGACCTACGAGCAGTACTTC
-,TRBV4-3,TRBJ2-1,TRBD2,CASSQDKRGGRNEQFF,TGCGCCAGCAGCCAAGACAAGCGGGGGGGCCGCAATGAGCAGTTCTTC
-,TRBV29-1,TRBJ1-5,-,CSVAFTGSNQPQHF,TGCAGCGTTGCCTTCACAGGAAGCAATCAGCCCCAGCATTTT
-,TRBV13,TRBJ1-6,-,CASSAPNSPLHF,TGTGCCAGCAGCGCACCGAATTCACCCCTCCACTTT
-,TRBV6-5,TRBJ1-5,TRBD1,CASRSGQGPLIPQHF,TGTGCCAGCAGAAGTGGACAGGGACCTTTAATACCCCAGCATTTT
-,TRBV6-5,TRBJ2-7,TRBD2,CASSSGLAGNYEQYF,TGTGCCAGCAGTTCGGGACTAGCGGGGAACTACGAGCAGTACTTC
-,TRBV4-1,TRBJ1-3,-,CASSQEGRIGTGNTIYF,TGCGCCAGCAGCCAAGAGGGAAGGATCGGCACTGGAAACACCATATATTTT
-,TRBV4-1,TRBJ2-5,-,CASSLRLGQSETQYF,TGCGCCAGCAGCTTAAGATTAGGGCAGAGTGAGACCCAGTACTTC
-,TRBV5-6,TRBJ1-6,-,CASSLFQNLYNSPLHF,TGTGCCAGCAGCTTGTTCCAAAACTTATATAATTCACCCCTCCACTTT
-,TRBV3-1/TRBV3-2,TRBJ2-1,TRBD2,CASSRGTTNGDEQFF,TGTGCCAGCAGCCGGGGGACTACCAACGGGGATGAGCAGTTCTTC
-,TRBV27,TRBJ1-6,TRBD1,CASSLSGDSPNSPLHF,TGTGCCAGCAGTTTATCGGGGGACAGCCCAAATTCACCCCTCCACTTT
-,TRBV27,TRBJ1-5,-,CASSWKGYQPQHF,TGTGCCAGCAGTTGGAAGGGTTATCAGCCCCAGCATTTT
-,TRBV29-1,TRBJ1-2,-,CSVAAFNGYTF,TGCAGCGTTGCGGCATTTAATGGCTACACCTTC
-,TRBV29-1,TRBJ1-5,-,CSVDQGSNQPQHF,TGCAGCGTTGACCAGGGTAGCAATCAGCCCCAGCATTTT
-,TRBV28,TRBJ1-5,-,CASSTPGASYNQPQHF,TGTGCCAGCAGCACACCTGGGGCGTCTTACAATCAGCCCCAGCATTTT
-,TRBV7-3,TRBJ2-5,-,CASSQGNQETQYF,TGTGCCAGCAGTCAGGGTAACCAAGAGACCCAGTACTTC
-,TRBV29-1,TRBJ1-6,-,CSTGEGSDSPLHF,TGCAGCACCGGAGAGGGTTCGGATTCACCCCTCCACTTT
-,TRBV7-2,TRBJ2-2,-,CASSLQGRLNTGELFF,TGTGCCAGCAGCCTCCAGGGGAGGTTGAACACCGGGGAGCTGTTTTTT
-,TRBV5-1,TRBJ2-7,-,CASSPAQVGKYEQYF,TGCGCCAGCAGCCCCGCTCAAGTCGGAAAATACGAGCAGTACTTC
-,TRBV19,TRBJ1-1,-,CASSIGLYTEAFF,TGTGCCAGTAGTATCGGATTGTACACTGAAGCTTTCTTT
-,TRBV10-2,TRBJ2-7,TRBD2,CASRRGLAGGTNYEQYF,TGCGCCAGCAGGCGGGGACTAGCGGGGGGGACGAACTACGAGCAGTACTTC
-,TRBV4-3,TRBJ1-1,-,CASSPYRVMNTEAFF,TGCGCCAGCAGCCCTTACAGGGTTATGAACACTGAAGCTTTCTTT
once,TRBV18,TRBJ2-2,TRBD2,CASSPWTSGERNTGELFF,TGTGCCAGCTCACCATGGACTAGCGGGGAGAGGAACACCGGGGAGCTGTTTTTT
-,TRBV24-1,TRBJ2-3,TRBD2,CATSASWTGLAGDTDTQYF,TGTGCCACCAGTGCCTCCTGGACCGGACTAGCGGGGGACACAGATACGCAGTATTTT
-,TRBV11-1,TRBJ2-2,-,CASSLGTGNTGELFF,TGTGCCAGCAGCTTGGGGACGGGGAACACCGGGGAGCTGTTTTTT
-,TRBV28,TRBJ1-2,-,CASGSGVYGYTF,TGTGCCAGCGGGTCAGGGGTCTATGGCTACACCTTC
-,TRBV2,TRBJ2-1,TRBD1,CASRETGIIYNEQFF,TGTGCCAGCAGGGAGACAGGGATTATCTACAATGAGCAGTTCTTC